A single sample gave rise to the 14 T cell receptor beta chains below, sequenced in a study of blood T cell repertoires in COVID-19. Produced via immunoSEQ multiplex PCR; TCRdb's table is partial and in-frame only. The data show hundreds of thousands of clones, roughly 86% seen once. What was sequenced was peripheral blood. The receptors were gathered from a man aged 18 to 29 with active or convalescent COVID-19.

J is TRBJ1-3 and V is TRBV10-3; D is unresolved. Germline CDR1 ENHRY, CDR2 SYGVKD. This CDR3 comprises 15 residues. V dropped 4 bases and J dropped 0 bases, with 10 bases sitting between them. The CDR3 sequence: CAISGLTGSGNTIYF. CDR3 nucleotides: TGTGCCATCAGTGGACTCACGGGCTCTGGAAACACCATATATTTT.

This rearrangement joins TRBV6-2 or TRBV6-3 to TRBJ2-7, with D possibly being TRBD2 (6 bases). V was trimmed by 5 bases and J by 2 bases, leaving 16 bases between them. The CDR3 is 15 amino acids. Germline V gene data show CDR1 as MNHEY and CDR2 as SVGEGT. CDR3 amino acids: CASSKSGTSAYEQYF. CDR3 sequence (DNA): TGTGCCAGCAGTAAGTCCGGGACTTCAGCCTACGAGCAGTACTTC.

The V gene is TRBV12-3 or TRBV12-4, the J gene TRBJ1-1; 7 bases match TRBD1. V lost 1 base and J lost 7; bases outside the gene matches: 3. CDR3 length equals 13 residues. The CDR3 nucleotides read TGTGCCAGCAGTTTAGATCGGACAGGTGAAGCTTTCTTT. Residues: CASSLDRTGEAFF.

V gene TRBV6-5 combines with J gene TRBJ1-6; the D gene is possibly TRBD1 (6 bases). The CDR3 contains 16 residues. The V end lost 0 bases, the J end lost 1 base, and 7 bases lay between the germline ends. Germline loops: CDR1 MNHEY, CDR2 SVGAGI. The CDR3 spells CASSYSRGSYNSPLHF. CDR3 coding DNA: TGTGCCAGCAGTTACTCCAGGGGATCCTATAATTCACCCCTCCACTTT.

The V and J genes are TRBV4-1 and TRBJ2-7; 10 bases fit TRBD2. The CDR3 loop spans 16 amino acids. From germline, CDR1 is MGHRA and CDR2 YSYEKL. The V and J ends lost 3 bases and 3 bases, in that order; junction bases with no gene match: 8. The CDR3 reads CASSQDLAGANYEQYF. In DNA form, the CDR3 reads TGCGCCAGCAGCCAGGACCTAGCGGGGGCCAACTACGAGCAGTACTTC.

The V call is TRBV10-3, the J call TRBJ2-7; 8 bases map to TRBD1. The CDR3 consists of 14 residues. In germline, CDR1 is ENHRY, CDR2 SYGVKD. J was trimmed by 6 bases and V by 7 bases; bases with no gene match: 11. The CDR3 DNA reads as TGTGCCATCAAATGGCAGACAGGGGTCTCCGAGCAGTACTTC. Its protein product is CAIKWQTGVSEQYF.

The CDR3 DNA sequence: TGTGCCAGCAGCTTCCGCCAGGGACTGAACACCGGGGAGCTGTTTTTT. Its translation: CASSFRQGLNTGELFF. The J gene is TRBJ2-2, the V gene TRBV3-1 (or the pseudogene TRBV3-2); possibly TRBD2 for D (6 bases). The CDR3 is made up of 16 amino acids. V was pared by 5 bases and J by 1 base, with 14 bases between. Germline-derived CDR1 and CDR2 are LGHDT and YNNKEL (reference sequence).

The rearrangement links TRBV11-2 to TRBJ1-6; D is ambiguous. This CDR3 is 14 amino acids long. V shed 6 bases and J shed 5 bases, with 11 bases lying between them. Germline CDR1 reads SGHAT; CDR2 reads FQNNGV. CDR3 sequence (DNA): TGTGCCAGCAGATCTGGCACAAATAATTCACCCCTCCACTTT. It translates to CASRSGTNNSPLHF. Full variable domain (missing parts from reference TRBV11-2 and TRBJ1-6): EAGVAQSPRYKIIEKRQSVAFWCNPISGHATLYWYQQILGQGPKLLIQFQNNGVVDDSQLPKDRFSAERLKGVDSTLKIQPAKLEDSAVYLCASRSGTNNSPLHFGNGTRLTVT.

The genes are TRBV6-5 and TRBJ2-1; D unclear. With 7 bases removed from V and 1 base from J, the gap between germline ends came to 11 bases. The CDR3 is 14 residues long. Germline loops: CDR1 MNHEY, CDR2 SVGAGI. In nucleotides, the CDR3 is TGTGCCAGCATCGAGCGTACTTCCTACAATGAGCAGTTCTTC. Translating gives CASIERTSYNEQFF.

The chain is built from TRBV4-3 and TRBJ2-7; TRBD1 aligns across 7 bases. The germline V gene encodes CDR1 LGHNA and CDR2 YSLEER. The CDR3 runs 16 residues. V dropped 2 bases and J dropped 0; count of bases not matched to a gene: 7. The CDR3 region is CASSQLLGQVSYEQYF. CDR3 nucleotide sequence: TGCGCCAGCAGCCAACTCCTCGGACAGGTCTCCTACGAGCAGTACTTC.

This chain joins TRBV19 and TRBJ1-3, with D perhaps TRBD1 (5 bases). Trimming stripped 5 bases from V and 8 bases from J, with 28 bases between. Germline V lookup: CDR1 LNHDA, CDR2 SQIVND (reference sequence). The CDR3 totals 18 residues. The CDR3: CASSPKFALRGTADTIYF. CDR3 coding DNA: TGTGCCAGTAGTCCAAAATTTGCTCTTCGGGGGACCGCAGACACCATATATTTT.

This rearrangement joins TRBV7-6 to TRBJ2-7; 10 bases line up with TRBD2. The CDR3 sequence is 16 residues long. The germline V gene has CDR1 SGHVS and CDR2 FNYEAQ. J gave up 3 bases and V 5 bases, and 10 bases lay outside the gene matches. CDR3 DNA sequence: TGTGCCAGCAGCGCAAACTCCGGGACTAGCGTCTACGAGCAGTACTTC. As protein: CASSANSGTSVYEQYF.

V is TRBV2 and J is TRBJ1-1, with D perhaps matching TRBD1 (6 bases). V was shortened by 1 base and J by 7 bases, with 19 bases between the two germline ends. The CDR3 length is 16 residues. Germline CDR1 and CDR2: SNHLY and FYNNEI. CDR3 in amino acids: CASSEVPGGGIGEAFF. The CDR3 nucleotides read TGTGCCAGCAGTGAAGTTCCTGGGGGGGGCATCGGTGAAGCTTTCTTT.

The J gene is TRBJ1-1, the V gene TRBV4-1; no clear D gene. The V end lost 1 base, the J end lost 0 bases, and 9 bases lay between the germline ends. CDR1 is MGHRA, CDR2 YSYEKL, per germline. The CDR3 has 15 amino acids. CDR3 residues: CASSQGRGMNTEAFF. DNA for the CDR3: TGCGCCAGCAGCCAAGGCAGAGGTATGAACACTGAAGCTTTCTTT.